This TCR beta chain was observed in a study of T cell repertoires in cytomegalovirus infection. Study in general: Indications of both CMV infection and matching HLA type were provided by public TCR beta signatures.

General study points: Of the TCR beta families, the public ones yielded a cumulative frequency that identified carriers of CMV plus the relevant HLA. HLA-C-restricted CMV-specific TCR beta clonotypes prevailed in the ex vivo response.

The table lists this clonotype with a few counts. The antigen is not known. Each CDR3 protein gets one entry after TCRdb re-called the reads with MiXCR. Seen here are about 530,000 distinct CDR3 sequences, approximately 26% observed once, and the top ten hold 13%. CDR3 length equals 13 residues. Germline V CDR1 and CDR2: SEHNR, FQNEAQ (reference sequence). The V gene lost 2 bases and the J gene lost 6 bases, with 8 bases spanning the gap. This receptor was identified in a human donor in good health (CMV status not recorded). Some clones in this sample may be carry-over from other donors' samples. The sequenced sample consisted of PBMCs. This chain uses TRBV7-9 with TRBJ2-1; D gene uncertain. CDR3 amino acids: CASSLLSINEQFF. CDR3 DNA sequence: TGTGCCAGCAGCTTATTGTCAATCAATGAGCAGTTCTTC.